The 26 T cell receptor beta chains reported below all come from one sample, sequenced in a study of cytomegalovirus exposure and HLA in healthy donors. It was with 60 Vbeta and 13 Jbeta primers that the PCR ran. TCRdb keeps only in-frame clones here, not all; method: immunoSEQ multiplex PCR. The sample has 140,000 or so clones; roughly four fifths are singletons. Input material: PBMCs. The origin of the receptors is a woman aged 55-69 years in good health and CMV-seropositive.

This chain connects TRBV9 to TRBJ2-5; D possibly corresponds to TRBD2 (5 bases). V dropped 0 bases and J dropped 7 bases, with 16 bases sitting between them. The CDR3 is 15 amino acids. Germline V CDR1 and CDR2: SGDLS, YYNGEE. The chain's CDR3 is CASSVDQTRFGTQYF. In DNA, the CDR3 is TGTGCCAGCAGCGTAGACCAAACTAGGTTTGGGACCCAGTACTTC.

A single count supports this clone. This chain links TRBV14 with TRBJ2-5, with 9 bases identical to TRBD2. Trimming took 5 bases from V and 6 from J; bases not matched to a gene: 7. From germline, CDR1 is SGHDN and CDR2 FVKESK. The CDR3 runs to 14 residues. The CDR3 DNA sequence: TGTGCCAGCAGCTTGGGACTAGCTTCTAAGACCCAGTACTTC. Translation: CASSLGLASKTQYF.

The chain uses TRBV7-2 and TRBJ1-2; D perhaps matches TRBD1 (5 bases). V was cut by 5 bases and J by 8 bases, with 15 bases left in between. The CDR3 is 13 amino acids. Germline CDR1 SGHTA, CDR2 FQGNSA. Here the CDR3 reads CASSPLVQGGYTF. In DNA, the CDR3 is TGTGCCAGCAGCCCTCTCGTCCAGGGAGGCTACACCTTC.

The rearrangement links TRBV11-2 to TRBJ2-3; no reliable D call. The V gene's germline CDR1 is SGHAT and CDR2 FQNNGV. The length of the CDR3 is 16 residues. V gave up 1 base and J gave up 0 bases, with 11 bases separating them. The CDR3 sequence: CASSLGQAYSTDTQYF. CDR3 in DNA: TGTGCCAGCAGCTTAGGGCAGGCTTATAGCACAGATACGCAGTATTTT.

This CDR3 is CASRSRGRETQYF. In nucleotides, the CDR3 is TGTGCCAGCAGAAGTAGGGGGCGAGAGACCCAGTACTTC. This chain links TRBV7-6 with TRBJ2-5, with 7 positions matching TRBD1. The germline CDR1 and CDR2 sequences are SGHVS and FNYEAQ. V shed 6 bases and J 4 bases; nucleotides not matched to a gene: 5. There are 13 residues in the CDR3.

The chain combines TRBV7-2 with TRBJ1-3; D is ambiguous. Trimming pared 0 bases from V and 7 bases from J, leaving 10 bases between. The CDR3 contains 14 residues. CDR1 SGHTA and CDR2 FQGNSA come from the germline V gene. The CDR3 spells CASSLALGGNTIYF. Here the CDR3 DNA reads TGTGCCAGCAGCTTAGCACTTGGAGGGAACACCATATATTTT. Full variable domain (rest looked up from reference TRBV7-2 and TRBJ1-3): GAGVSQSPSNKVTEKGKDVELRCDPISGHTALYWYRQSLGQGLEFLIYFQGNSAPDKSGLPSDRFSAERTGGSVSTLTIQRTQQEDSAVYLCASSLALGGNTIYFGEGSWLTVV.

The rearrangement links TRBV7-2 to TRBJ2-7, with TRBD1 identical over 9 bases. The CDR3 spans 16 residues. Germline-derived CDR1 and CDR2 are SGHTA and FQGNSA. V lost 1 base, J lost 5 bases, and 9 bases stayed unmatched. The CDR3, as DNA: TGTGCCAGCAGCTTAGATACAGGGGGCGCCAGCGACGAGCAGTACTTC. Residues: CASSLDTGGASDEQYF.

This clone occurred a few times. The CDR3 DNA reads TGTGCCAGCAGCGTAGGTGGCAGTGCTCCTGGAAACACCATATATTTT. Translation gives CASSVGGSAPGNTIYF. V usage is TRBV9 and J usage is TRBJ1-3; no reliable D call. Per germline, CDR1 SGDLS and CDR2 YYNGEE. This CDR3 is built from 16 residues. Trimming took off 0 bases at V and 2 bases at J, with 12 bases between the two ends.

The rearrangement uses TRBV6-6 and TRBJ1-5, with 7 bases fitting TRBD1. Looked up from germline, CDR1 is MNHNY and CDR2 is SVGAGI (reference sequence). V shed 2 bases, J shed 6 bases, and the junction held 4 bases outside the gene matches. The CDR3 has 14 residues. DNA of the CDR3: TGTGCCAGCAGTTACGCAGGGGGTAGTCAGCCCCAGCATTTT. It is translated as CASSYAGGSQPQHF.

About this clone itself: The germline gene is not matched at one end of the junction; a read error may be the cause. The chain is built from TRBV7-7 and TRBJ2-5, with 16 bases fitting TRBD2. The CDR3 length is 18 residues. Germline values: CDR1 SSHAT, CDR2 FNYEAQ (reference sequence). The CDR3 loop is CASSAGLAGGRAGETQYF. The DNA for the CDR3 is TGTGCTAGCAGCGCGGGACTAGCGGGAGGGAGAGCGGGAGAGACCCAGTACTTC.

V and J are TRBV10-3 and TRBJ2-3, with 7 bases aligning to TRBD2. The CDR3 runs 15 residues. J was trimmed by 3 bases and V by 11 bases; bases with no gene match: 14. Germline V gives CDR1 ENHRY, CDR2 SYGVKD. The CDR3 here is CAGSWAGVGTDTQYF. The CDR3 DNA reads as TGTGCCGGCTCCTGGGCGGGAGTAGGAACAGATACGCAGTATTTT.

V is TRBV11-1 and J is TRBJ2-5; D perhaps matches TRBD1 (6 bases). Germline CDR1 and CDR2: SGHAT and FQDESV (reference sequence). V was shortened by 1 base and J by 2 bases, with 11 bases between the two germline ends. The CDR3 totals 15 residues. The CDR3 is CASSLVGARQETQYF. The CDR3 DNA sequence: TGTGCCAGCAGCTTAGTGGGGGCGCGGCAAGAGACCCAGTACTTC.

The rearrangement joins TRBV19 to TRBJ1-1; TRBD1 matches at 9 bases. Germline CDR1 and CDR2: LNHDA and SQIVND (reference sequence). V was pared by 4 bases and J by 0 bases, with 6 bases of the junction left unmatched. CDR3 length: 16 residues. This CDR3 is CASSKRDRAMNTEAFF. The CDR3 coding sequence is TGTGCCAGTAGTAAACGGGACAGGGCAATGAACACTGAAGCTTTCTTT.

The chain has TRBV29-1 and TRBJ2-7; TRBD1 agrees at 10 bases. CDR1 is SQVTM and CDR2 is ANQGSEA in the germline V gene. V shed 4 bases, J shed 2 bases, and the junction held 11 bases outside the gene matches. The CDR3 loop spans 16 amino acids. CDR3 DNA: TGCAGCGTTGGGGGCCCGGACAGGGGGGCTCCCTACGAGCAGTACTTC. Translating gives CSVGGPDRGAPYEQYF.

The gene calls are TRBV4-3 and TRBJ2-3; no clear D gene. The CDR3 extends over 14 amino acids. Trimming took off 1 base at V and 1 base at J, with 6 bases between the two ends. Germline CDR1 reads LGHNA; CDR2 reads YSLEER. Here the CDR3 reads CASSQGAGTDTQYF. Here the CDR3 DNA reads TGCGCCAGCAGCCAAGGGGCCGGCACAGATACGCAGTATTTT.

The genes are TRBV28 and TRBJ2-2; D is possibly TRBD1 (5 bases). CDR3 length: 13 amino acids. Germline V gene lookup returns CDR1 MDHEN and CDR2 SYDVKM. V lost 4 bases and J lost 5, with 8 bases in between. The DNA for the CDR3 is TGTGCCAGCAGTTGGGGCAGGACCGGGGAGCTGTTTTTT. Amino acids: CASSWGRTGELFF. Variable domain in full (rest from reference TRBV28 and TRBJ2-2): DVKVTQSSRYLVKRTGEKVFLECVQDMDHENMFWYRQDPGLGLRLIYFSYDVKMKEKGDIPEGYSVSREKKERFSLILESASTNQTSMYLCASSWGRTGELFFGEGSRLTVL.

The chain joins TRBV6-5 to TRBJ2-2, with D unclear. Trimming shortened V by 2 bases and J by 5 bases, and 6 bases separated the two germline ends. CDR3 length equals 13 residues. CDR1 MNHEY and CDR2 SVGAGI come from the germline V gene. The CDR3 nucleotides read TGTGCCAGCAGTTACCGTCTGACCGGGGAGCTGTTTTTT. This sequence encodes CASSYRLTGELFF.

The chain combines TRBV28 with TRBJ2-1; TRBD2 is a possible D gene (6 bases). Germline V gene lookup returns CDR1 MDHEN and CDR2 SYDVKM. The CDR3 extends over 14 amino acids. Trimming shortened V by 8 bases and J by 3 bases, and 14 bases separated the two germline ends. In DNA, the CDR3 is TGTGCCAGCGCTAGAAATAGCGGCTACAATGAGCAGTTCTTC. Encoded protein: CASARNSGYNEQFF.

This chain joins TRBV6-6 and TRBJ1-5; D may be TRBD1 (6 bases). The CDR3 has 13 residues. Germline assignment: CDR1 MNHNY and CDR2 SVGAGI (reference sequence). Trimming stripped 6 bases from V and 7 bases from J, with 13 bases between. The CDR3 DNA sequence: TGTGCCAGCAGCCCCAGACAGGAACAGCCCCAGCATTTT. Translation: CASSPRQEQPQHF.

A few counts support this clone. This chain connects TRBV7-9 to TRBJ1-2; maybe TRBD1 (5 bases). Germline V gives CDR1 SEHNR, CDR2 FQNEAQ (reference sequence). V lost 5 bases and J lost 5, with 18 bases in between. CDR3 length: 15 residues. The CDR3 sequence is CASSRSPQGGYGYTF. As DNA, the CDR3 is TGTGCCAGCAGCCGGAGCCCGCAGGGAGGGTATGGCTACACCTTC.

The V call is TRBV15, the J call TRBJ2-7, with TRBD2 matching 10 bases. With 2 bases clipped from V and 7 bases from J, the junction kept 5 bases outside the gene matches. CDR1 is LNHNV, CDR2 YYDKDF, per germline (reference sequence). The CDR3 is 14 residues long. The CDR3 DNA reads TGTGCCACCAGCAGACTAGCGGGAGTGTTTGAGCAGTACTTC. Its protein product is CATSRLAGVFEQYF.

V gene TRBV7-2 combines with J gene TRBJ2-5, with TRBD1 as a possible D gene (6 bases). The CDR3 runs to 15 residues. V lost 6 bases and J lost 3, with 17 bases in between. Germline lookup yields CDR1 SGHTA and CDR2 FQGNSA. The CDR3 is CASRGAGVREETQYF. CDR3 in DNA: TGTGCCAGCAGGGGCGCAGGGGTTCGGGAAGAGACCCAGTACTTC.

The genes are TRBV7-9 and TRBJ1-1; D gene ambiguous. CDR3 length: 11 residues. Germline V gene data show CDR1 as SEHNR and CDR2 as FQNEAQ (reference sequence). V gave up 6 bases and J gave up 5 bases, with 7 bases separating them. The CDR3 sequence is CASRSMTEAFF. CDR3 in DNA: TGTGCCAGCAGGTCAATGACTGAAGCTTTCTTT.

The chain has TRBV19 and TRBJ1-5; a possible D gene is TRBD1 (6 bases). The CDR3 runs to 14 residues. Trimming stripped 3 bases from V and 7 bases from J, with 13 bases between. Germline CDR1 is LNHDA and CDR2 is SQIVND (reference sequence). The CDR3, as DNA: TGTGCCAGTAGTATGGGTCAGGGGTGGCAGCCCCAGCATTTT. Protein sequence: CASSMGQGWQPQHF.

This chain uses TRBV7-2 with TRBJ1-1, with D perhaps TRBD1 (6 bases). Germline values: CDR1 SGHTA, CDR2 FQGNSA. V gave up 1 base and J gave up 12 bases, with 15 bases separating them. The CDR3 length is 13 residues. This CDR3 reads CASSLEQGSRSFF. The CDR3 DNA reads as TGTGCCAGCAGCTTAGAACAGGGCAGCAGATCTTTCTTT.

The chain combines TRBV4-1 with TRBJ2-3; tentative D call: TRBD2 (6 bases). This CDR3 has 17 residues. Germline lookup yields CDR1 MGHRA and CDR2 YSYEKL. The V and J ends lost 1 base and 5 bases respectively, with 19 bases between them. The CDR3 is CASSQAQGTSGGDTQYF. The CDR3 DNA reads TGCGCCAGCAGCCAAGCTCAAGGGACTTCAGGAGGAGATACGCAGTATTTT.